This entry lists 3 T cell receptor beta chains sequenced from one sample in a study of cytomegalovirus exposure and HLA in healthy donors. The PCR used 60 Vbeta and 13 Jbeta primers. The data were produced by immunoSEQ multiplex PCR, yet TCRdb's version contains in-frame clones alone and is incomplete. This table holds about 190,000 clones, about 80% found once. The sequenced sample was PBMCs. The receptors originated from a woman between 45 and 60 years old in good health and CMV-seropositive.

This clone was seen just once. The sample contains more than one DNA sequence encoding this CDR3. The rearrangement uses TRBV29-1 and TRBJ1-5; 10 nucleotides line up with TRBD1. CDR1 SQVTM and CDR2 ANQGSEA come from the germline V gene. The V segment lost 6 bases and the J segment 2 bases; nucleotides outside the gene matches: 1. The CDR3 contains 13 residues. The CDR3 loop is CSVGQGGNQPQHF. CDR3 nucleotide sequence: TGCAGCGTAGGACAGGGGGGCAATCAGCCCCAGCATTTT.

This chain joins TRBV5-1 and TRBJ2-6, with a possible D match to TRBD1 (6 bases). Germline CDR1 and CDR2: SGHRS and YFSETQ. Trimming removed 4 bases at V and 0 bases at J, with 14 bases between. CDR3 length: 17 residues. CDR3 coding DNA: TGCGCCAGCAGCCGACCCGAACAGGGCTCTGGGGCCAACGTCCTGACTTTC. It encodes CASSRPEQGSGANVLTF.

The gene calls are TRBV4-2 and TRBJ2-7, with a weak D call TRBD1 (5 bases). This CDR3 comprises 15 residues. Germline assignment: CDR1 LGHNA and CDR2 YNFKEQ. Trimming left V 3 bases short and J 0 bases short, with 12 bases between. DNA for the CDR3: TGTGCCAGCAGCCAGACCGACAGAAGCTCCTACGAGCAGTACTTC. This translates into CASSQTDRSSYEQYF.